The T cell receptor (beta chain) under discussion was sequenced for a study of blood T cell repertoires in COVID-19. Study-wide background: Italy, Spain and the United States were the sources of the convalescent and acute COVID-19 samples.

This clone was detected only once. V dropped 4 bases and J dropped 0; count of bases not matched to a gene: 6. The CDR3 has 16 amino acids. Germline V gene data show CDR1 as SGDLS and CDR2 as YYNGEE. Source study methods: Amplifying reference gene primers gave estimates of nucleated cell counts. Generated by immunoSEQ multiplex PCR, the TCRdb table keeps only in-frame clones and is missing some. V and J calls and clone size are those listed in that table; D and trimming were worked out from the DNA. The sample shows about 52,000 clones, roughly four fifths of them seen only once. The clonotype originates from a woman of 80 years or more with COVID-19, enrolled during active disease. The rearrangement links TRBV9 to TRBJ2-3, with 9 bases fitting TRBD1. Sequenced material: peripheral blood. The CDR3 loop reads CASSPPGTGSTDTQYF. CDR3 in DNA: TGTGCCAGCAGCCCACCCGGGACAGGGAGCACAGATACGCAGTATTTT.